Listed here are 10 T cell receptor beta chains from one sample, sequenced in a study of cytomegalovirus exposure and HLA in healthy donors. Sequencing was performed with immunoSEQ multiplex PCR; in TCRdb, only in-frame clones are kept and a portion is missing. The sample holds about 190,000 clones, roughly 88% seen once. What was sequenced was PBMCs. The receptor source for this set is a woman aged 18-30 years in good health and CMV-seronegative.

The rearrangement uses TRBV20-1 and TRBJ2-1, with 7 bases lining up with TRBD2. Germline V gene lookup returns CDR1 DFQATT and CDR2 SNEGSKA (reference sequence). Trimming removed 5 bases from V and 9 bases from J; junction bases left unmatched: 4. This CDR3 is built from 11 residues. This CDR3 is CSAPGGPEQFF. The CDR3, as DNA: TGCAGTGCTCCGGGGGGTCCTGAGCAGTTCTTC.

The genes are TRBV14 and TRBJ1-1; D is ambiguous. Germline lookup yields CDR1 SGHDN and CDR2 FVKESK. This CDR3 region has 13 residues. V was shortened by 5 bases and J by 8 bases, with 15 bases between the two germline ends. For the CDR3, the DNA is TGTGCCAGCAGCATCCGACGGGATACAGAAGCTTTCTTT. This sequence encodes CASSIRRDTEAFF.

This chain joins TRBV27 and TRBJ1-1; D possibly corresponds to TRBD1 (6 bases). The CDR3 is made up of 14 amino acids. V dropped 8 bases and J dropped 0 bases, with 13 bases sitting between them. Germline V CDR1 and CDR2: MNHEY, SMNVEV (reference sequence). The CDR3 DNA reads TGTGCCAGCTCCTCAGGGGAAATGAACACTGAAGCTTTCTTT. This encodes CASSSGEMNTEAFF.

This clone was seen a single time. The rearrangement joins TRBV6-6 to TRBJ2-7; TRBD2 matches at 8 bases. The V gene end was trimmed by 4 bases and the J gene end by 5 bases; junction bases not matched to a gene: 10. In germline, CDR1 is MNHNY, CDR2 SVGAGI (reference sequence). This CDR3 is 15 amino acids long. CDR3 loop: CASSSPLAAANEQYF. In DNA, the CDR3 is TGTGCCAGCAGTTCACCACTAGCGGCTGCTAACGAGCAGTACTTC.

J is TRBJ2-7 and V is TRBV6-5; TRBD2 might be the D (7 bases). The CDR3 sequence is 14 residues long. Per germline, CDR1 MNHEY and CDR2 SVGAGI. Between the trimmed V and J ends, which lost 2 bases and 5 bases, there was a span of 13 bases. The CDR3 reads CASSYGGAGNEQYF. CDR3 DNA sequence: TGTGCCAGCAGTTACGGGGGGGCCGGCAACGAGCAGTACTTC.

V gene TRBV5-4 combines with J gene TRBJ1-6; possibly TRBD1 for D (5 bases). V shed 4 bases and J shed 12 bases, with 20 bases lying between them. The CDR3 is 15 amino acids. Germline CDR1 and CDR2: SGHNT and YYREEE (reference sequence). The CDR3 region has the DNA TGTGCCAGCAGCCAAGCGGGACTTCTGTCGAGACCCCTCCACTTT. Translated: CASSQAGLLSRPLHF.

The chain employs TRBV5-8 and TRBJ2-3; 8 nucleotides align to TRBD2. The CDR3 runs 15 residues. Germline assignment: CDR1 SGHTS and CDR2 YDEGEE. V lost 2 bases to trimming and J lost 3 bases; unmatched junction nucleotides: 5. As DNA, the CDR3 is TGTGCCAGCAGCTTAGCGGGAGCAAGGACAGATACGCAGTATTTT. It specifies CASSLAGARTDTQYF.

J is TRBJ1-6 and V is TRBV27; D may be TRBD1 (5 bases). Deletions cut 8 bases from V and 0 bases from J, with 8 bases between. Germline CDR1 is MNHEY and CDR2 is SMNVEV (reference sequence). The CDR3 has 14 amino acids. The CDR3 nucleotides read TGTGCCAGCCGGGGGGGCTCCTATAATTCACCCCTCCACTTT. Its protein is CASRGGSYNSPLHF.

In DNA form, the CDR3 reads TGTGCCAGCAGCCCGCGACTTACGGGGGGGCTGGCCGGGGAGCTGTTTTTT. This codes for CASSPRLTGGLAGELFF. The chain employs TRBV7-8 and TRBJ2-2; 8 nucleotides agree with TRBD2. This CDR3 is 17 amino acids long. Looked up from germline, CDR1 is SGHVS and CDR2 is FQNEAQ. V was pared by 5 bases and J by 6 bases, with 14 bases of the junction left unmatched.

This chain uses TRBV6-6 with TRBJ2-7; 9 bases line up with TRBD1. V was pared by 2 bases and J by 7 bases, with 12 bases of the junction left unmatched. This CDR3 comprises 16 residues. The germline V gene encodes CDR1 MNHNY and CDR2 SVGAGI (reference sequence). The CDR3 region is CASSYGSWGQGGEQYF. DNA for the CDR3: TGTGCCAGCAGTTACGGGTCGTGGGGACAGGGAGGGGAGCAGTACTTC.